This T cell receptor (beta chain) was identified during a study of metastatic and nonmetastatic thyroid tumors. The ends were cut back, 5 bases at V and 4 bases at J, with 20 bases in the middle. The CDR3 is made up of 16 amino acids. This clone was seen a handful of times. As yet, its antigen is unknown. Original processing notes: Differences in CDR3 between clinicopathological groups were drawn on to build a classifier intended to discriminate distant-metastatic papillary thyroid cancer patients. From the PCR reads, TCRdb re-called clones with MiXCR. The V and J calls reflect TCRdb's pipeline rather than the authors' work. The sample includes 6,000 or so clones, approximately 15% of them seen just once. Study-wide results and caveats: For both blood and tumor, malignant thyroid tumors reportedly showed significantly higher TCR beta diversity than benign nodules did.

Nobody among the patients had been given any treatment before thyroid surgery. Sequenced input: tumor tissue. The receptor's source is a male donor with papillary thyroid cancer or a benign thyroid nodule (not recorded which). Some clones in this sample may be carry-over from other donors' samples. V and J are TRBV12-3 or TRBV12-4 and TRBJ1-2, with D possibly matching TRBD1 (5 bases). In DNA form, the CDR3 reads TGTGCCAGCAGTGAACACGGGGGAGGCGGGAGCTATGGCTACACCTTC. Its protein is CASSEHGGGGSYGYTF.